The 10 T cell receptor beta chains below come from one sample, sequenced in a study of blood T cell repertoires in COVID-19. Clones were read by immunoSEQ multiplex PCR, and TCRdb kept only the in-frame ones, dropping some. Seen here are about 480,000 clones, more than 75% observed once, and the top ten hold less than 2%. Sequenced: PBMCs or T cells enriched from blood (not recorded which). These receptors were collected from a woman between 40 and 55 years old who had recovered from COVID-19.

The CDR3 DNA is TGTGCCTGGAGTGGCCGGACAGCACCGGCGGACGTCCTGACTTTC. This codes for CAWSGRTAPADVLTF. The J gene is TRBJ2-6, the V gene TRBV30, with D perhaps matching TRBD1 (6 bases). CDR1 and CDR2 (germline): GTSNPN, SVGIG (reference sequence). The CDR3 spans 15 residues. The germline V and J ends were trimmed by 1 base and 11 bases, with 18 bases remaining between them.

A few counts support this clone. The chain is built from TRBV11-2 and TRBJ2-7; 8 bases fit TRBD1. This CDR3 is built from 13 residues. In germline, CDR1 is SGHAT, CDR2 FQNNGV. The J segment lost 2 bases and the V segment lost 9 bases, leaving 6 bases of the junction unmatched. The CDR3 loop is CASWDRRTYEQYF. In nucleotides, the CDR3 is TGTGCCAGTTGGGACAGGCGAACCTACGAGCAGTACTTC.

J is TRBJ1-5 and V is TRBV30; tentatively, D is TRBD1 (6 bases). The CDR3 runs 14 residues. The germline CDR1 and CDR2 sequences are GTSNPN and SVGIG (reference sequence). V was clipped by 0 bases and J by 2 bases, with 8 bases between them. The CDR3 protein is CAWSVGGGNQPQHF. Written as DNA, the CDR3 is TGTGCCTGGAGTGTAGGGGGTGGCAATCAGCCCCAGCATTTT.

The chain uses TRBV11-2 and TRBJ2-5; the D gene is possibly TRBD1 (5 bases). V gave up 1 base and J gave up 5 bases, with 17 bases separating them. CDR1 and CDR2 (germline): SGHAT, FQNNGV. CDR3 length: 16 amino acids. CDR3 nucleotides: TGTGCCAGCAGCTTAGTCTCATTGGACACACGGGAGACCCAGTACTTC. It translates to CASSLVSLDTRETQYF.

The rearrangement uses TRBV19 and TRBJ1-4, with D tentatively TRBD1 (5 bases). The CDR3 covers 14 residues. Trimming pared 3 bases from V and 6 bases from J, leaving 11 bases between. CDR1 is LNHDA and CDR2 is SQIVND in the germline V gene (reference sequence). CDR3 in amino acids: CASSIAGRDEKLFF. The DNA of the CDR3 is TGTGCCAGTAGTATTGCAGGGCGTGATGAAAAACTGTTTTTT.

The chain couples TRBV10-1 to TRBJ1-5; D is unresolved. Germline V gene lookup returns CDR1 WNHNN and CDR2 SYGVQD (reference sequence). V lost 9 bases and J lost 7, with 22 bases in between. The CDR3 has 15 residues. The CDR3, as DNA: TGCGCCAGTACGAGGGCTGAATCTTCTAACCAGCCCCAGCATTTT. Encoded protein: CASTRAESSNQPQHF.

The J gene is TRBJ1-1, the V gene TRBV5-4; 9 bases align to TRBD1. Germline CDR1 and CDR2: SGHNT and YYREEE (reference sequence). J gave up 0 bases and V 0 bases, and 6 bases lay outside the gene matches. This CDR3 has 17 amino acids. The CDR3 region has the DNA TGTGCCAGCAGCTTGGACGGGACAGGGAGGATGAACACTGAAGCTTTCTTT. It is translated as CASSLDGTGRMNTEAFF.

The V call is TRBV3-1 (or the pseudogene TRBV3-2), the J call TRBJ2-7; TRBD2 agrees at 13 bases. V dropped 2 bases and J dropped 1; count of bases not matched to a gene: 8. This CDR3 comprises 18 residues. The germline gives CDR1 LGHDT, CDR2 YNNKEL (reference sequence). The DNA for the CDR3 is TGTGCCAGCAGCCAATATATCGGACTAGCGGGAGTGTCCTACGAGCAGTACTTC. It yields the protein CASSQYIGLAGVSYEQYF.

This clone has more than one count but fewer than ten. The chain carries TRBV27 and TRBJ1-6; D not certain. CDR1 is MNHEY and CDR2 is SMNVEV in the germline V gene (reference sequence). V was shortened by 4 bases and J by 10 bases, with 11 bases between the two germline ends. The CDR3 loop spans 13 amino acids. The CDR3 DNA follows: TGTGCCAGCAGTTGGGCAGGTGGATCACCCCTCCACTTT. This codes for CASSWAGGSPLHF.

The J gene is TRBJ2-3, the V gene TRBV5-5; D perhaps matches TRBD1 (6 bases). V shed 1 base and J shed 0 bases, with 12 bases lying between them. Germline V lookup: CDR1 SGHKS, CDR2 YYEKEE (reference sequence). The CDR3 has 16 residues. The CDR3 DNA is TGTGCCAGCAGCTTGCCGGGACAACTTAGCACAGATACGCAGTATTTT. It codes for CASSLPGQLSTDTQYF.